Presented here are 27 T cell receptor beta chains from one specimen sequenced in a study of cytomegalovirus exposure and HLA in healthy donors. Vbeta (60) and Jbeta (13) primers were used in the PCR. Generated by immunoSEQ multiplex PCR, the TCRdb table keeps only in-frame clones and is missing some. Here the sample spans about 180,000 clones, around 76% being singletons. What was sequenced was PBMCs. The origin of the receptors is a man aged 35-49 years in good health and CMV-seronegative.

The J gene is TRBJ2-7, the V gene TRBV7-8; 7 bases align to TRBD2. Germline V CDR1 and CDR2: SGHVS, FQNEAQ. The CDR3 covers 19 residues. The ends lost 3 bases at V and 2 bases at J; junction bases unmatched: 19. The CDR3 DNA reads TGTGCCAGCAGCTTGGGTGCACTCAGGGTGAGCGGGGAGACCTACGAGCAGTACTTC. Protein product: CASSLGALRVSGETYEQYF.

The chain combines TRBV6-5 with TRBJ2-7; 10 bases map to TRBD1. The junction had 3 bases not matched to a gene; V was cut back by 4 bases and J by 3 bases. The CDR3 extends over 14 amino acids. Germline V gene sequence: CDR1 MNHEY, CDR2 SVGAGI. For the CDR3, the DNA is TGTGCCAGCAGTTCCGGGACAGGGGTCTACGAGCAGTACTTC. It specifies CASSSGTGVYEQYF.

The CDR3 region has the DNA TGTGCCAGCAGTTACACACCACTAGCGAGTACGACCTACGAGCAGTACTTC. This encodes CASSYTPLASTTYEQYF. V and J are TRBV2 and TRBJ2-7; 7 bases line up with TRBD2. Per the germline V gene, CDR1 is SNHLY and CDR2 is FYNNEI. The V and J ends lost 5 bases and 2 bases, in that order; junction bases with no gene match: 15. CDR3 length equals 17 residues.

V usage is TRBV5-5 and J usage is TRBJ1-1, with D tentatively TRBD1 (5 bases). The CDR3 extends over 14 amino acids. Germline CDR1 and CDR2: SGHKS and YYEKEE (reference sequence). The ends were cut back, 2 bases at V and 1 base at J, with 9 bases in the middle. The CDR3 bases are TGTGCCAGCAGCTTTAGGGGTAGGAACACTGAAGCTTTCTTT. Encoded protein: CASSFRGRNTEAFF.

This chain links TRBV28 with TRBJ1-2, with D perhaps TRBD1 (6 bases). The length of the CDR3 is 15 residues. Germline CDR1 MDHEN, CDR2 SYDVKM. The V gene lost 8 bases and the J gene lost 4 bases, with 20 bases spanning the gap. CDR3 loop: CASQSPPGQGYGYTF. CDR3 nucleotides: TGTGCCAGCCAATCCCCCCCGGGACAAGGCTATGGCTACACCTTC.

V is TRBV4-1 and J is TRBJ2-5; TRBD2 aligns across 14 bases. This CDR3 is 19 amino acids long. Germline CDR1 is MGHRA and CDR2 is YSYEKL. The V gene end was trimmed by 0 bases and the J gene end by 6 bases; junction bases not matched to a gene: 12. The CDR3 sequence is CASSQEPRRTSGGPQTQYF. As DNA, the CDR3 is TGCGCCAGCAGCCAAGAGCCGCGACGGACTAGCGGGGGGCCTCAGACCCAGTACTTC.

This rearrangement joins TRBV28 to TRBJ1-1; D call uncertain. The germline V gene has CDR1 MDHEN and CDR2 SYDVKM. Trimming cost V 5 bases and J 8 bases, with 18 bases left between them. The CDR3 has 14 residues. CDR3 DNA sequence: TGTGCCAGCAGTCCCTCTGGTGGAGGGCGGGAAGCTTTCTTT. Translated, it gives CASSPSGGGREAFF.

The chain links TRBV9 to TRBJ2-5; the match to TRBD2 covers 15 bases. J gave up 2 bases and V 2 bases, and 10 bases lay outside the gene matches. The CDR3 covers 19 residues. The germline V gene has CDR1 SGDLS and CDR2 YYNGEE. This chain's CDR3 is CASSVGLAGGRLAQETQYF. In DNA form, the CDR3 reads TGTGCCAGCAGCGTCGGACTAGCGGGAGGGCGACTGGCACAAGAGACCCAGTACTTC.

The chain combines TRBV7-3 with TRBJ2-2; 15 bases line up with TRBD2. The V gene end was trimmed by 6 bases and the J gene end by 6 bases; junction bases not matched to a gene: 5. CDR3 length: 16 amino acids. Germline CDR1 and CDR2: SGHTA and FQGTGA. The CDR3 region has the DNA TGTGCCAGCAGGGGGGGACTAGCGGGAGGTCCCGGGGAGCTGTTTTTT. This codes for CASRGGLAGGPGELFF. Complete variable domain (other parts from reference TRBV7-3 and TRBJ2-2): GAGVSQTPSNKVTEKGKYVELRCDPISGHTALYWYRQSLGQGPEFLIYFQGTGAADDSGLPNDRFFAVRPEGSVSTLKIQRTERGDSAVYLCASRGGLAGGPGELFFGEGSRLTVL.

In its sample, this clone was seen a few times. This sequence joins TRBV4-1 and TRBJ1-1; TRBD1 matches 8 bases. From germline, CDR1 is MGHRA and CDR2 YSYEKL. V lost 0 bases to trimming and J lost 5 bases; unmatched junction nucleotides: 5. CDR3 length: 15 residues. The chain's CDR3 is CASSQEQGASTEAFF. In DNA form, the CDR3 reads TGCGCCAGCAGCCAAGAGCAGGGGGCGAGTACTGAAGCTTTCTTT.

This clone is a singleton in its sample. The CDR3 protein is CAWRILAGGTQYF. In nucleotides, the CDR3 is TGTGCCTGGAGGATACTAGCGGGCGGGACCCAGTACTTC. This chain joins TRBV30 and TRBJ2-5; 9 nucleotides match TRBD2. J was trimmed by 7 bases and V by 3 bases; bases with no gene match: 6. The CDR3 has 13 residues. CDR1 is GTSNPN and CDR2 is SVGIG in the germline V gene (reference sequence).

This rearrangement joins TRBV20-1 to TRBJ2-1; D remains ambiguous. This CDR3 is built from 8 residues. Germline V gene lookup returns CDR1 DFQATT and CDR2 SNEGSKA (reference sequence). CDR3 residues: CKRNEQFF. The CDR3 nucleotides are TGCAAGAGGAATGAGCAGTTCTTC.

On this clone: A read error may produce the germline difference seen at one junction end. The chain combines TRBV7-9 with TRBJ2-7; 7 nucleotides line up with TRBD1. The germline V gene has CDR1 SEHNR and CDR2 FQNEAQ (reference sequence). The CDR3 has 15 residues. The CDR3 coding sequence is TGTTCCAGCACGAAGTGGGGGACAGAACCCCTGGAGCAGTACTTC. Amino acids: CSSTKWGTEPLEQYF.

The chain recombines TRBV5-1 with TRBJ1-1; D call uncertain. This CDR3 is 13 amino acids long. The V gene's germline CDR1 is SGHRS and CDR2 YFSETQ. V lost 0 bases to trimming and J lost 3 bases, with 6 bases between them. Written as DNA, the CDR3 is TGCGCCAGCAGCTTGGCCGGGGACACTGAAGCTTTCTTT. This encodes CASSLAGDTEAFF. The variable domain in full, completed from reference TRBV5-1 and TRBJ1-1, reads KAGVTQTPRYLIKTRGQQVTLSCSPISGHRSVSWYQQTPGQGLQFLFEYFSETQRNKGNFPGRFSGRQFSNSRSEMNVSTLELGDSALYLCASSLAGDTEAFFGQGTRLTVV.

The genes are TRBV6-5 and TRBJ1-1; D is unclear. Germline V CDR1 and CDR2: MNHEY, SVGAGI. The V end lost 7 bases, the J end lost 5 bases, and 14 bases lay between the germline ends. The CDR3 spans 13 residues. Here the CDR3 reads CASKWESKTEAFF. In nucleotides, the CDR3 is TGTGCCAGCAAGTGGGAGTCTAAGACTGAAGCTTTCTTT.

This clone was detected only once. The chain recombines TRBV30 with TRBJ2-7, with 12 nucleotides matching TRBD2. Germline V gene data show CDR1 as GTSNPN and CDR2 as SVGIG (reference sequence). The V and J ends lost 1 base and 2 bases, in that order; junction bases with no gene match: 6. The CDR3 runs to 16 residues. CDR3 DNA sequence: TGTGCCTGGAGTGGCCTAGCGGGGGGGCATCCCTACGAGCAGTACTTC. Amino acids: CAWSGLAGGHPYEQYF.

The chain recombines TRBV28 with TRBJ2-5; D may be TRBD1 (6 bases). From germline, CDR1 is MDHEN and CDR2 SYDVKM. The CDR3 is 14 amino acids. V shed 5 bases and J shed 1 base, with 11 bases lying between them. CDR3: CASSGGHPQETQYF. CDR3 in DNA: TGTGCCAGCAGTGGGGGCCACCCCCAAGAGACCCAGTACTTC.

This sequence joins TRBV6-5 and TRBJ2-1; no reliable D call. Trimming removed 5 bases at V and 9 bases at J, with 8 bases between. The germline V gene has CDR1 MNHEY and CDR2 SVGAGI. The CDR3 is made up of 11 amino acids. The CDR3 region is CASSQNSEQFF. The CDR3 nucleotides are TGTGCCAGCAGTCAAAACAGTGAGCAGTTCTTC.

This chain joins TRBV19 and TRBJ2-3, with 7 bases that match TRBD2. This CDR3 has 15 residues. Germline V gene data show CDR1 as LNHDA and CDR2 as SQIVND (reference sequence). Losses at the gene ends were 6 bases for V and 0 bases for J; bases not matched to a gene: 6. This chain's CDR3 is CASRSRGGSTDTQYF. CDR3 bases: TGTGCCAGTAGGTCTCGGGGAGGGAGCACAGATACGCAGTATTTT.

This clone was detected once. V is TRBV27 and J is TRBJ2-7; 8 nucleotides agree with TRBD2. Germline V lookup: CDR1 MNHEY, CDR2 SMNVEV (reference sequence). This CDR3 spans 15 amino acids. The V gene end was trimmed by 4 bases and the J gene end by 4 bases; junction bases not matched to a gene: 9. The CDR3 protein is CASSSPGGARYEQYF. In DNA, the CDR3 is TGTGCCAGCAGTTCCCCCGGGGGGGCGCGGTACGAGCAGTACTTC.

V gene TRBV25-1 combines with J gene TRBJ1-4; 8 nucleotides line up with TRBD1. Germline CDR1 reads MGHDK; CDR2 reads SYGVNS. This CDR3 region has 14 residues. V lost 8 bases to trimming and J lost 5 bases; unmatched junction nucleotides: 7. DNA of the CDR3: TGTGCCAGCGGGAAGACAGGGGTAAATGAAAAACTGTTTTTT. Translated, it gives CASGKTGVNEKLFF.

The gene calls are TRBV6-5 and TRBJ2-7; TRBD1 is a possible D gene (6 bases). Germline CDR1 is MNHEY and CDR2 is SVGAGI. This CDR3 has 14 residues. V shed 7 bases and J shed 2 bases, with 15 bases lying between them. The CDR3 loop reads CASNPGDTTYEQYF. CDR3 nucleotides: TGTGCCAGCAACCCCGGGGACACCACCTACGAGCAGTACTTC.

CDR3: CASSLYYTGEQPQHF. CDR3 coding DNA: TGCGCCAGCAGCCTGTATTATACAGGGGAGCAGCCCCAGCATTTT. V and J are TRBV4-1 and TRBJ1-5, with 7 nucleotides matching TRBD1. The germline V gene has CDR1 MGHRA and CDR2 YSYEKL. CDR3 length: 15 residues. V shed 4 bases and J 7 bases; nucleotides not matched to a gene: 10.

The chain recombines TRBV28 with TRBJ1-4, with a possible D match to TRBD1 (5 bases). V dropped 8 bases and J dropped 6 bases, with 16 bases sitting between them. There are 14 residues in the CDR3. The germline V gene has CDR1 MDHEN and CDR2 SYDVKM. As DNA, the CDR3 is TGTGCCAGCGAAGCTCAGGGAGGGGATGAAAAACTGTTTTTT. It encodes CASEAQGGDEKLFF.

The J gene is TRBJ1-1, the V gene TRBV27, with 11 bases that match TRBD1. The junction had 4 bases not matched to a gene; V was cut back by 5 bases and J by 5 bases. The CDR3 length is 14 residues. Germline lookup yields CDR1 MNHEY and CDR2 SMNVEV (reference sequence). The CDR3: CASSKDRGRTEAFF. DNA of the CDR3: TGTGCCAGCAGTAAGGACAGGGGGCGTACTGAAGCTTTCTTT.

For the CDR3, the DNA is TGTGCCAGCAGCTTAGCTAGCGCCCCCGGTACGCAGTATTTT. Protein sequence: CASSLASAPGTQYF. V and J are TRBV7-3 and TRBJ2-3; a weak D match, TRBD2 (6 bases). V was clipped by 2 bases and J by 8 bases, with 14 bases between them. Germline V lookup: CDR1 SGHTA, CDR2 FQGTGA. This CDR3 is built from 14 residues.

This clone was seen once. V and J are TRBV7-9 and TRBJ1-1; no clear D gene. V lost 0 bases and J lost 4, with 12 bases in between. Germline V lookup: CDR1 SEHNR, CDR2 FQNEAQ (reference sequence). The CDR3 is 15 residues long. CDR3 nucleotide sequence: TGTGCCAGCAGCTTAGCGTTGGGCTACCCCACTGAAGCTTTCTTT. Translation gives CASSLALGYPTEAFF. Full variable domain (outside the CDR3, taken from reference TRBV7-9 and TRBJ1-1): DTGVSQNPRHKITKRGQNVTFRCDPISEHNRLYWYRQTLGQGPEFLTYFQNEAQLEKSRLLSDRFSAERPKGSFSTLEIQRTEQGDSAMYLCASSLALGYPTEAFFGQGTRLTVV.